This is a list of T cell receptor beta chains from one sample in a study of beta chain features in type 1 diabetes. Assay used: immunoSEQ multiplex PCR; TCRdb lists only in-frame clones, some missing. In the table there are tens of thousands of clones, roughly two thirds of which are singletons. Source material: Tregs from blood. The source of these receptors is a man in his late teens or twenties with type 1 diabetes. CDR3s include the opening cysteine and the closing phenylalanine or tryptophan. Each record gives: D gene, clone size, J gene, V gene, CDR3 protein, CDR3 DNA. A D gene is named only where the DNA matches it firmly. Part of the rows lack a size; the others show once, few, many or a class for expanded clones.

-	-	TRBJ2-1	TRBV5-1	CASSLVRVAYNEQFF	TGCGCCAGCAGCCTTGTGAGGGTTGCCTACAATGAGCAGTTCTTC
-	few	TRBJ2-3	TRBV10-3	CAISFDRSYTDTQYF	TGTGCCATCAGTTTCGACAGGTCTTACACAGATACGCAGTATTTT
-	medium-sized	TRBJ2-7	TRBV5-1	CASSLGHDTYEQYF	TGCGCCAGCAGCTTGGGACACGACACCTACGAGCAGTACTTC
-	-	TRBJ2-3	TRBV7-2	CASSLAAGRADTQYF	TGTGCCAGCAGCTTAGCGGCTGGCCGGGCAGATACGCAGTATTTT
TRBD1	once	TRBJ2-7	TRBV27	CASSLFRTGGEQYF	TGTGCCAGCAGTTTGTTCAGGACAGGGGGCGAGCAGTACTTC
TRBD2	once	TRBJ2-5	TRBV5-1	CASSQAGGTQETQYF	TGCGCCAGCAGCCAAGCGGGGGGGACTCAAGAGACCCAGTACTTC
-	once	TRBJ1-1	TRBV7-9	CASSLAGRMFTEAFF	TGTGCCAGCAGCTTAGCCGGCAGGATGTTCACTGAAGCTTTCTTT
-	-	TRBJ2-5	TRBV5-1	CASSLFGDRQETQYF	TGCGCCAGCAGCTTGTTCGGTGACAGACAAGAGACCCAGTACTTC
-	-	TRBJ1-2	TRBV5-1	CASSTDSYGYTF	TGCGCCAGCAGCACAGACAGCTATGGCTACACCTTC
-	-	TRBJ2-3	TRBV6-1	CASSVMRAKRDTQYF	TGTGCCAGCAGCGTAATGAGGGCGAAGAGAGATACGCAGTATTTT
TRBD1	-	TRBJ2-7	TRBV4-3	CASSSHYSWTGKINLAYEQYF	TGCGCCAGCAGCTCGCATTATTCGTGGACAGGGAAGATCAATCTTGCTTACGAGCAGTACTTC
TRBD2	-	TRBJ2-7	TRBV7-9	CASSLELAGGSYEQYF	TGTGCCAGCAGCCTGGAACTAGCGGGGGGTTCCTACGAGCAGTACTTC
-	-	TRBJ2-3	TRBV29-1	CSVEGGHESTDTQYF	TGCAGCGTTGAAGGCGGGCATGAGAGCACAGATACGCAGTATTTT
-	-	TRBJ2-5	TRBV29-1	CSVDGRRGEETQYF	TGCAGCGTTGATGGTAGGAGGGGAGAAGAGACCCAGTACTTC
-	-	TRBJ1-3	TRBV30	CAWSRNTIYF	TGTGCCTGGAGTCGGAACACCATATATTTT
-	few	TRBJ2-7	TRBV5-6	CASSLVASRGGLYF	TGTGCCAGCAGCTTGGTGGCTAGTAGAGGAGGGCTGTACTTC
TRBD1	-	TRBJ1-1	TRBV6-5	CASSFRQGNTEAFF	TGTGCCAGCAGTTTTAGACAGGGTAACACTGAAGCTTTCTTT
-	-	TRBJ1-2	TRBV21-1	CASSKALSKPTGTGETNYGYTF	TGTGCCAGCAGCAAAGCGCTTTCAAAACCGACCGGGACAGGGGAGACCAACTATGGCTACACCTTC
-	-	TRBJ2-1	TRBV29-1	CSVGRGFGFEQFF	TGCAGCGTGGGCAGGGGTTTCGGTTTTGAGCAGTTCTTC
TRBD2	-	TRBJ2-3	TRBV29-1	CSVCGLAGGDTQYF	TGCAGCGTTTGCGGACTAGCGGGAGGAGATACGCAGTATTTT
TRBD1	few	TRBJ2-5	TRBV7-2	CASSFQGVGTETQYF	TGTGCCAGCAGCTTCCAGGGGGTCGGGACGGAGACCCAGTACTTC
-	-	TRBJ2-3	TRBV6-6	CASTQAGADTQYF	TGTGCCAGCACCCAAGCAGGGGCAGATACGCAGTATTTT
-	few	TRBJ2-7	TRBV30	CAWKIQGGYEQYF	TGTGCCTGGAAAATACAGGGCGGCTACGAGCAGTACTTC
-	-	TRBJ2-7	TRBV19	CASSIRRGSYEQYF	TGTGCCAGTAGTATTCGTCGGGGGAGCTACGAGCAGTACTTC
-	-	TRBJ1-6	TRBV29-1	CSVRLDSFNSPLHF	TGCAGCGTTCGCCTGGACAGCTTTAATTCACCCCTCCACTTT
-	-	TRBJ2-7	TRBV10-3	CAISEGASYGTYEQYF	TGTGCCATCAGTGAGGGGGCCTCGTACGGAACCTACGAGCAGTACTTC
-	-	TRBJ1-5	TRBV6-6	CASSYSYGNQPQHF	TGTGCCAGCAGTTACTCTTACGGTAATCAGCCCCAGCATTTT
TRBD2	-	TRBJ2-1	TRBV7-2	CASTPTREGSYNEQFF	TGTGCCAGCACCCCCACGCGGGAGGGTTCCTACAATGAGCAGTTCTTC
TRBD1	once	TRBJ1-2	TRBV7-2	CASSPTGVVNYGYTF	TGTGCCAGCAGCCCCACAGGGGTGGTTAACTATGGCTACACCTTC
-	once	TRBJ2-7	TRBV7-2	CASSLTGGGYEQYF	TGTGCCAGCAGCCTTACAGGGGGGGGCTACGAGCAGTACTTC
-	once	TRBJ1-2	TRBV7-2	CASSLESAASGYTF	TGTGCCAGCAGCTTAGAGTCCGCCGCTAGTGGCTACACCTTC
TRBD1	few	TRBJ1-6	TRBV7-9	CASSFRDRGSPLHF	TGTGCCAGCAGCTTCCGGGACAGGGGTTCACCCCTCCACTTT
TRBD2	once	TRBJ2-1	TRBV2	CASSEAGNGGAGEQFF	TGTGCCAGCAGTGAAGCGGGCAACGGGGGGGCCGGTGAGCAGTTCTTC
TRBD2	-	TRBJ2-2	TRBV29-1	CSVDTGGTGELFF	TGCAGCGTTGACACCGGGGGGACCGGGGAGCTGTTTTTT
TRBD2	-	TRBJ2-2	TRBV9	CASGIAGVNTGELFF	TGTGCCAGCGGAATAGCGGGGGTGAACACCGGGGAGCTGTTTTTT
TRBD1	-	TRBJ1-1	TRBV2	CASSWDRGRGEAFF	TGTGCCAGCAGTTGGGACAGGGGGCGAGGTGAAGCTTTCTTT
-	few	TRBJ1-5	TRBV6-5	CASSGWGVGNQPQHF	TGTGCCAGCAGTGGGTGGGGGGTTGGCAATCAGCCCCAGCATTTT
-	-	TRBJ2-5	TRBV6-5	CATSKTQGTQYF	TGTGCCACCTCTAAGACACAGGGGACCCAGTACTTC
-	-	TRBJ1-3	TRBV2	CASSPPAGVGNTIYF	TGTGCCAGCAGTCCGCCGGCAGGGGTTGGAAACACCATATATTTT
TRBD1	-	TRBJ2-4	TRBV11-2	CASSTRDREFAKNIQYF	TGTGCCAGCAGCACCCGGGACAGAGAGTTCGCCAAAAACATTCAGTACTTC